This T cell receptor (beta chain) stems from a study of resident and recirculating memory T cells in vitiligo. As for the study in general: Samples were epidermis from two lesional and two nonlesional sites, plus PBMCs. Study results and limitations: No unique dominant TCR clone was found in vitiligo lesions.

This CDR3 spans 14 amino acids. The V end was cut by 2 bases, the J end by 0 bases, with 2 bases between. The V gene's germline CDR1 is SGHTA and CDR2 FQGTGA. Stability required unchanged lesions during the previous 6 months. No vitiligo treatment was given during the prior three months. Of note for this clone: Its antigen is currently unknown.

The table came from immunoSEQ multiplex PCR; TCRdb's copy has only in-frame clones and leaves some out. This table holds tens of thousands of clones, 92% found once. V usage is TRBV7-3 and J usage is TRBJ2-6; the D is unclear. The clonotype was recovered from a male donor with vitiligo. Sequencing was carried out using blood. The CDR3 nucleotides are TGTGCCAGCAGCTTACACTCTGGGGCCAACGTCCTGACTTTC. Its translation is CASSLHSGANVLTF.